Listed below are T cell receptor beta chains from one sample, sequenced in a study of siplizumab effects on memory and regulatory T cells. Sequencing was performed with immunoSEQ multiplex PCR; in TCRdb, only in-frame clones are kept and a portion is missing. This sample has approximately 120,000 clones, with about 90% found just once. The sample taken for sequencing was Tregs sorted from blood. These receptor sequences come from a human donor in good health. The CDR3 runs from the conserved cysteine through the conserved F or W. D genes are given only for firm matches.

TRBV11-3,TRBJ2-3,.,CASSKDSLAQYF
TRBV10-3,TRBJ2-4,.,CAISEPQNIQYF
TRBV5-1,TRBJ1-4,TRBD1,CATKEGAATNEKLFF
TRBV11-2,TRBJ2-7,TRBD1,CASSSDRGSYEQYF
TRBV6-6,TRBJ2-7,.,CASSSQNYEQYF
TRBV6-1,TRBJ2-6,.,CASSRGSSGANVLTF
TRBV5-1,TRBJ1-5,.,CASRLSGLNQPQHF
TRBV5-1,TRBJ2-1,TRBD2,CASSFLDRGGYNEQFF
TRBV19,TRBJ2-4,.,CASSREAKNIQYF
TRBV6-6,TRBJ2-7,.,CASSYRSANTYEQYF
TRBV29-1,TRBJ2-1,.,CSGQRGDEQFF
TRBV2,TRBJ1-5,.,CASSDPNQPQHF
TRBV14,TRBJ1-1,.,CASSHPTPEAFF
TRBV5-6,TRBJ1-1,.,CASSLGAANTEAFF
TRBV19,TRBJ1-4,.,CASSILEEKLFF
TRBV5-6,TRBJ1-2,.,CASSFAPLRGYTF
TRBV19,TRBJ1-1,.,CASTDRLNTEAFF
TRBV2,TRBJ1-2,.,CASSELLNYGYTF
TRBV7-8,TRBJ1-5,.,CASNVGNQPQHF
TRBV10-2,TRBJ2-7,TRBD1,CASIPTGGEREQYF
TRBV2,TRBJ1-4,.,CASSERVGGTNEKLFF
TRBV19,TRBJ2-7,.,CASSPPGQGYEQYF
TRBV6-5,TRBJ2-7,.,CASTGGGHYEQYF
TRBV5-4,TRBJ1-2,TRBD1,CASSLSAQGVLGYTF
TRBV5-1,TRBJ1-2,.,CASSWNSDYGYTF
TRBV5-1,TRBJ2-1,.,CASSLLGNEQFF
TRBV9,TRBJ1-6,.,CASSVGTGYNSPLHF
TRBV5-1,TRBJ1-2,.,CASSLEGYGYTF
TRBV10-3,TRBJ1-5,TRBD1,CAISEGTGGAYVDQPQHF
TRBV7-3,TRBJ2-3,TRBD2,CASSRLASRTDTQYF
TRBV7-2,TRBJ2-6,.,CASSPSIQGFGSGANVLTF
TRBV5-4,TRBJ2-6,TRBD2,CASSLAGSGGISGANVLTF
TRBV18,TRBJ1-1,.,CASSPEMNTEAFF
TRBV5-6,TRBJ2-7,.,CASSLWRRTSYEQYF
TRBV9,TRBJ2-3,TRBD1,CASSGMGTGTDTQYF
TRBV7-2,TRBJ1-1,TRBD1,CASSLSGTGGRRNTEAFF
TRBV10-3,TRBJ1-5,.,CAISEGEYSNQPQHF
TRBV7-9,TRBJ1-2,TRBD1,CASSSGQGFPYGYTF
TRBV7-9,TRBJ1-2,.,CASSSGRRGYTF
TRBV10-3,TRBJ2-5,TRBD1,CAISGGTGDPQETQYF
TRBV7-7,TRBJ2-5,.,CASSLERAQETQYF
TRBV7-9,TRBJ1-2,TRBD1,CASSLAWTGSGYTF
TRBV15,TRBJ1-1,TRBD1,CATSPGTGFDTEAFF
TRBV7-2,TRBJ2-7,TRBD1,CASSGDRAYEQYF
TRBV5-1,TRBJ2-3,TRBD2,CASTASGGTSTDTQYF
TRBV6-6,TRBJ2-5,.,CASSLRGGRETQYF
TRBV5-1,TRBJ2-1,.,CASSLAQSSNEQFF
TRBV5-8,TRBJ2-5,.,CASSLDPKTQYF
TRBV10-3,TRBJ2-7,TRBD2,CAISQTSGWGHEQYF
TRBV7-2,TRBJ1-5,TRBD1,CASSVQWTGGLYSNQPQHF
TRBV18,TRBJ1-6,.,CASSPLEGGGSPLHF
TRBV19,TRBJ1-2,TRBD1,CASKGQGVHGYTF